These 9 T cell receptor beta chains were sequenced from one sample in a study of blood T cell repertoires in COVID-19 (dated by TCRdb to 2018 to 2020). Library creation used the immunoSEQ multiplex PCR assay. TCRdb took over this immuneACCESS table, retaining in-frame rearrangements with V and J assigned. Such tables are incomplete; in checked studies, under half of the missing clones stem from an unresolved V gene, and the remainder is unexplained. Across this sample there are some 180,000 clones, with roughly three quarters seen only once. More than 6.5% of the sample comes from the top ten. Material for sequencing was peripheral blood. These receptors came from a woman between 50 and 59 years old with active or convalescent COVID-19.

The chain has TRBV7-8 and TRBJ1-2, with D possibly matching TRBD1 (5 bases). The CDR3 extends over 16 amino acids. Germline lookup yields CDR1 SGHVS and CDR2 FQNEAQ. V dropped 5 bases and J dropped 8 bases, with 24 bases sitting between them. The chain's CDR3 is CASSGEGTGPSSGYTF. The CDR3, as DNA: TGTGCCAGCAGCGGGGAAGGTACAGGCCCCTCATCGGGCTACACCTTC.

CDR3 nucleotides: TGTGCCAGCAGTGAACTGGCTAGCGGGAGGGATGAGCAGTTCTTC. As protein: CASSELASGRDEQFF. The chain uses TRBV2 and TRBJ2-1; TRBD2 agrees at 12 bases. CDR3 length equals 15 residues. Germline CDR1 SNHLY, CDR2 FYNNEI. V trimming: 2 bases; J trimming: 8 bases; junction bases outside the gene matches: 4.

The chain employs TRBV6-4 and TRBJ2-7, with 13 nucleotides matching TRBD2. The CDR3 is 19 residues long. Unmatched junction bases numbered 13, after V lost 5 bases and J lost 0 bases. Per the germline V gene, CDR1 is MRHNA and CDR2 is SNTAGT. CDR3 DNA sequence: TGTGCCAGCAGTTCTAGACTAGCGGGAGGCTCTGCCCCCTCCTACGAGCAGTACTTC. This translates into CASSSRLAGGSAPSYEQYF.

V gene TRBV5-1 combines with J gene TRBJ2-7; TRBD1 agrees at 8 bases. Germline trimming cut 0 bases from V and 5 bases from J; bases unmatched to any gene: 4. Germline values: CDR1 SGHRS, CDR2 YFSETQ. This CDR3 region has 14 residues. CDR3 protein: CASSLAGQENEQYF. The CDR3 region has the DNA TGCGCCAGCAGCTTGGCGGGACAGGAAAACGAGCAGTACTTC.

The chain recombines TRBV5-1 with TRBJ1-2, with 10 bases aligning to TRBD1. In germline, CDR1 is SGHRS, CDR2 YFSETQ. The J segment lost 3 bases and the V segment lost 3 bases, leaving 2 bases of the junction unmatched. The CDR3 is 14 amino acids. The CDR3 spells CASSWDRGDYGYTF. Written as DNA, the CDR3 is TGCGCCAGCAGCTGGGACAGGGGTGACTATGGCTACACCTTC.

This clone was found a few times. This sequence joins TRBV7-7 and TRBJ2-7; 7 positions match TRBD1. The CDR3 length is 14 residues. With V trimmed by 8 bases and J by 4 bases, 11 bases remained unmatched. Germline V gene data show CDR1 as SSHAT and CDR2 as FNYEAQ (reference sequence). CDR3 bases: TGTGCCAGCCGATTCTTGACAGGGAGATACGAGCAGTACTTC. It yields the protein CASRFLTGRYEQYF.

The chain has TRBV4-3 and TRBJ2-3; D is perhaps TRBD2 (5 bases). The V and J ends lost 1 base and 9 bases respectively, with 14 bases between them. The CDR3 is 14 amino acids. The V gene's germline CDR1 is LGHNA and CDR2 YSLEER. CDR3 DNA sequence: TGCGCCAGCAGCCAAGCCTGGGGAACGGGAACGCAGTATTTT. It codes for CASSQAWGTGTQYF.

The chain is built from TRBV6-5 and TRBJ1-6; the D is unclear. V was cut by 8 bases and J by 0 bases, with 11 bases left in between. The CDR3 covers 15 residues. CDR1 and CDR2 from the germline V gene are MNHEY and SVGAGI. The CDR3 here is CASAVSSSYNSPLHF. The DNA for the CDR3 is TGTGCCAGCGCCGTCTCGAGCTCCTATAATTCACCCCTCCACTTT.

V gene TRBV14 combines with J gene TRBJ1-2; weak D call: TRBD1 (6 bases). This CDR3 is built from 13 residues. Germline assignment: CDR1 SGHDN and CDR2 FVKESK. The V and J ends lost 4 bases and 8 bases respectively, with 14 bases between them. The CDR3 coding sequence is TGTGCCAGCAGCCCGAGACAGGATGGGGGCTACACCTTC. It is translated as CASSPRQDGGYTF.